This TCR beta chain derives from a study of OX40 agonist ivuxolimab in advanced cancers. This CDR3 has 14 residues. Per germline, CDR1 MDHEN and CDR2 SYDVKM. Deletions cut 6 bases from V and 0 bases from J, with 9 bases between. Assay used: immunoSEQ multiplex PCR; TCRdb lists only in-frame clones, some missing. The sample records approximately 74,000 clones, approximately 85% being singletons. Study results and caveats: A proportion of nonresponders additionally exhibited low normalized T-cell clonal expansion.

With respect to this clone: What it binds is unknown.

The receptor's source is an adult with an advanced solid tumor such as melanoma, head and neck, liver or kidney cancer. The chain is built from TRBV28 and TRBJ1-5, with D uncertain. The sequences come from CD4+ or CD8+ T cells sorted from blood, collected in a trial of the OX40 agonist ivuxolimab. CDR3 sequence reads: CASRFLYSNQPQHF. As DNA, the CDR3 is TGTGCCAGCAGGTTTCTATATAGCAATCAGCCCCAGCATTTT. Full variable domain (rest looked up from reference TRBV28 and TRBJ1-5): DVKVTQSSRYLVKRTGEKVFLECVQDMDHENMFWYRQDPGLGLRLIYFSYDVKMKEKGDIPEGYSVSREKKERFSLILESASTNQTSMYLCASRFLYSNQPQHFGDGTRLSIL.